The TCR beta chain described here comes from a study of a mutant IDH1 vaccine in newly diagnosed glioma. Looking at the study overall: Following radiotherapy alone, or alongside temozolomide cycles, vaccination was started after an interval of 4-6 weeks. Participants attended visit V12, the safety follow-up, at week 35, and then attended visit V13 at week 47. Patients arrived already treated with radiotherapy, temozolomide, or both, most having had both.

Regarding time point: week 35, safety follow-up. All doses held 300 ug of mutant IDH1 20-mer peptide, with topical imiquimod. Regarding the study as a whole: Shifts in the top peripheral T cell clonotypes seemed unrelated to pseudoprogression.

The germline V gene encodes CDR1 SGHTA and CDR2 FQGNSA. The V gene lost 0 bases and the J gene lost 15 bases, with 12 bases spanning the gap. There are 12 residues in the CDR3. Generated by immunoSEQ multiplex PCR, the TCRdb table keeps only in-frame clones and is missing some. The sample holds about 48,000 clones; about three quarters are singletons and the top ten take 10% to 15%. Concerning this clone itself: The target antigen is unknown.

The V gene is TRBV7-2, the J gene TRBJ2-1; no reliable D call. The clonotype was recovered from a man aged 40-50 years with glioma. The sequencing used PBMCs, collected from a glioma patient whose treatment included an IDH1 peptide vaccine. CDR3 amino acids: CASSLASRGPFF. In DNA form, the CDR3 reads TGTGCCAGCAGCTTAGCTTCCCGTGGGCCGTTCTTC.